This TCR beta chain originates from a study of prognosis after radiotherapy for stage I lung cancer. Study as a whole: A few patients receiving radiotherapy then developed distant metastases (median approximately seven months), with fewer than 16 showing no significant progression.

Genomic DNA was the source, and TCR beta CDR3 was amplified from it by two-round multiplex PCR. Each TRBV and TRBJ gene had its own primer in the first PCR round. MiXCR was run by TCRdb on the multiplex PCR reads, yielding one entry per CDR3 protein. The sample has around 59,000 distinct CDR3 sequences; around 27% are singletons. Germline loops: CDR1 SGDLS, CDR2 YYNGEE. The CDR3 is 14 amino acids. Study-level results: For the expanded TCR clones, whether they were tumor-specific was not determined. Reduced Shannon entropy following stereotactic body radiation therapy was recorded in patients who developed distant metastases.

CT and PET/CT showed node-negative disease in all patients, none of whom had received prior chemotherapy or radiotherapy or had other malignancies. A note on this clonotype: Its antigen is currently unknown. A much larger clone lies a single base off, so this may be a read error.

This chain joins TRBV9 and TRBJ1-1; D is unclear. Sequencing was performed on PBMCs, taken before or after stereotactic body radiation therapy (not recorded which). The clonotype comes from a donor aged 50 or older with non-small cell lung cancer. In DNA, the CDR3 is TGTGCCAGCAGCGTGGAGGGAGGTCACACTGAATCTTTCTTT. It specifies CASSVEGGHTESFF.